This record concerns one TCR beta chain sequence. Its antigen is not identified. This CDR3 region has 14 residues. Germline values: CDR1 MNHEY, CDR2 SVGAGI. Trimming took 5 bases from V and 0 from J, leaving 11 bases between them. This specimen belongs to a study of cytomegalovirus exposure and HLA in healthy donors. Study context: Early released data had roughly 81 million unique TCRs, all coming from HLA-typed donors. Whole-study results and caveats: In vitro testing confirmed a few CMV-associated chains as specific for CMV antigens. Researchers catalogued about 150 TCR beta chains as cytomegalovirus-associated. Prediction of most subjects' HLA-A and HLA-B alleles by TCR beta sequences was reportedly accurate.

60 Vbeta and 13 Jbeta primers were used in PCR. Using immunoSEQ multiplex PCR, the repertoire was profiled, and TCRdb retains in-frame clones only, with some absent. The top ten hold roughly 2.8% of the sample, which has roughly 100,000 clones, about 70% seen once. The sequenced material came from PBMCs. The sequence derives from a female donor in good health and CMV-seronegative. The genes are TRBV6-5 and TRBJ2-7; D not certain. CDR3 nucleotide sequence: TGTGCCAGCAGTCTGGGCCCAGGCTCCTACGAGCAGTACTTC. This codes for CASSLGPGSYEQYF.